Below, 9 T cell receptor beta chains from the same sample are listed, as sequenced in a study of T-cell reconstitution after alpha-beta-depleted transplantation in children. The TCRbeta library incorporated unique molecular identifiers. Each CDR3 protein is one row after TCRdb ran MiXCR on the PCR reads. The top ten clones hold 36% of a sample with a few hundred thousand distinct CDR3 sequences, roughly 27% of them seen once. The material sequenced was PBMCs, taken before TCRalphabeta/CD19-depleted stem cell transplant. The receptors come from a boy less than two years old with Wiskott-Aldrich syndrome, due to receive a stem cell transplant.

V gene TRBV12-3 or TRBV12-4 combines with J gene TRBJ2-1; 7 positions match TRBD2. After removal of 6 bases from V and 9 bases from J, the junction contained 8 bases not matched to a gene. The length of the CDR3 is 13 residues. CDR3 sequence reads: CASRGGSKAEQFF. DNA of the CDR3: TGTGCCAGCAGGGGAGGGTCTAAGGCTGAGCAGTTCTTC.

The V and J genes are TRBV7-8 and TRBJ2-5; D is unresolved. Deletions cut 7 bases from V and 5 bases from J, with 5 bases between. Per germline, CDR1 SGHVS and CDR2 FQNEAQ. This CDR3 has 10 amino acids. The CDR3 sequence: CASKGETQYF. The CDR3 DNA is TGTGCCAGCAAAGGGGAGACCCAGTACTTC.

The chain uses TRBV5-1 and TRBJ2-1; no definite D call. Germline assignment: CDR1 SGHRS and CDR2 YFSETQ. Trimming shortened V by 3 bases and J by 5 bases, and 15 bases separated the two germline ends. The CDR3 contains 15 residues. The chain's CDR3 is CASSSNPLADNEQFF. The CDR3 DNA reads TGCGCCAGCAGCTCCAACCCTTTGGCCGACAATGAGCAGTTCTTC.

The chain links TRBV20-1 to TRBJ2-1; D is ambiguous. The CDR3 sequence is 16 residues long. CDR1 DFQATT and CDR2 SNEGSKA come from the germline V gene (reference sequence). V lost 1 base, J lost 0 bases, and 13 bases lay in between. The CDR3 region is CSARVPEVSSYNEQFF. In DNA form, the CDR3 reads TGCAGTGCTAGAGTCCCGGAAGTTAGCTCCTACAATGAGCAGTTCTTC.

The gene calls are TRBV5-1 and TRBJ2-2, with 8 bases matching TRBD1. The CDR3 runs 16 residues. CDR1 and CDR2 (germline): SGHRS, YFSETQ. Trimming removed 2 bases from V and 3 bases from J; junction bases left unmatched: 6. The CDR3, as DNA: TGCGCCAGCAGCTTTCCACAGGGGGTTCACACCGGGGAGCTGTTTTTT. This gives the protein CASSFPQGVHTGELFF.

This clonotype was detected once. The rearrangement uses TRBV5-1 and TRBJ2-7; weak D call: TRBD1 (6 bases). The germline V gene encodes CDR1 SGHRS and CDR2 YFSETQ. Trimming took 0 bases from V and 2 from J, leaving 18 bases between them. This CDR3 contains 17 residues. The CDR3 region is CASSLGNRELFPYEQYF. The CDR3 DNA reads TGCGCCAGCAGCTTGGGAAACAGGGAGTTGTTCCCCTACGAGCAGTACTTC.

This clonotype was seen more than once but under ten times. J is TRBJ2-2 and V is TRBV24-1; 14 nucleotides match TRBD2. The junction had 11 bases not matched to a gene; V was cut back by 3 bases and J by 3 bases. The CDR3 spans 20 residues. The germline V gene encodes CDR1 KGHDR and CDR2 SFDVKD. The CDR3 DNA is TGTGCCACCAGTGATCCCAGACTAGCGGGAGGGCCGGTGGACACCGGGGAGCTGTTTTTT. This gives the protein CATSDPRLAGGPVDTGELFF.

This chain joins TRBV28 and TRBJ1-6; no definite D call. V was cut by 6 bases and J by 6 bases, with 12 bases left in between. Germline V lookup: CDR1 MDHEN, CDR2 SYDVKM. This CDR3 region has 14 residues. CDR3 loop: CASSPLRGNSPLHF. DNA of the CDR3: TGTGCCAGCAGCCCCCTCCGTGGTAATTCACCCCTCCACTTT.

The gene calls are TRBV10-3 and TRBJ2-5; D is undetermined. CDR3 size: 14 residues. Germline CDR1 is ENHRY and CDR2 is SYGVKD. Trimming removed 2 bases from V and 5 bases from J, with 12 bases in between. The DNA for the CDR3 is TGTGCCATCAGTGAGGCCTTCAGGCTGGAGACCCAGTACTTC. Its protein is CAISEAFRLETQYF.